The rows below give T cell receptor beta chains drawn from one sample of a study of patients and donors after allogeneic stem cell transplantation. TCRdb redid the calling of the RT-PCR reads with MiXCR, one entry per CDR3 protein. The sample lists about 200,000 distinct CDR3 sequences, more than 35% occurring once. Sequenced sample: blood, either unsorted or a sorted T cell fraction (not recorded which). The receptors were sampled from a human donor who was either an allogeneic HSCT recipient or a stem cell or donor lymphocyte infusion donor (not recorded which). It is not recorded whose cells these are; they may come from a transplant donor. The CDR3 runs from the conserved cysteine through the conserved F or W. The D gene is left open where the match is weak. Where a row states a size, it is once, few, many or the class of an expanded clone; other rows omit it.

CDR3 protein	CDR3 DNA	D gene	CDR3 length	J gene	V gene	clone size
CASSQIWGQGSYEQYF	TGTGCCAGCAGCCAAATATGGGGACAGGGTTCCTACGAGCAGTACTTC	TRBD1	16	TRBJ2-7	TRBV3-1	NA
CAITPGGGEKLFF	TGTGCCATCACCCCAGGGGGAGGTGAAAAACTGTTTTTT	TRBD1	13	TRBJ1-4	TRBV10-3	NA
CASNKVGQGARGYTF	TGTGCCAGCAATAAAGTGGGACAGGGGGCCCGTGGCTACACCTTC	TRBD1	15	TRBJ1-2	TRBV6-6	few
CASSTGRLGTEAFF	TGTGCCAGTAGTACGGGACGGTTGGGCACTGAAGCTTTCTTT	NA	14	TRBJ1-1	TRBV19	NA
CATSWERQGEPLYNSPLHF	TGTGCCACCAGTTGGGAGAGACAGGGCGAACCGCTTTATAATTCACCCCTCCACTTT	TRBD1	19	TRBJ1-6	TRBV24-1	NA
CASSEQDYPPGGYTF	TGTGCCAGCTCAGAGCAGGACTACCCTCCTGGTGGCTACACCTTC	NA	15	TRBJ1-2	TRBV18	NA
CASSLSSRAAQFF	TGTGCCAGCAGCTTAAGTTCGCGGGCTGCGCAGTTCTTC	NA	13	TRBJ2-1	TRBV7-3	few
CSARDSRFNEKLFF	TGCAGTGCTAGAGATTCCAGGTTTAATGAAAAACTGTTTTTT	NA	14	TRBJ1-4	TRBV20-1	few
CASSFAGTNYGYTF	TGCGCCAGCAGCTTCGCAGGGACTAACTATGGCTACACCTTC	NA	14	TRBJ1-2	TRBV5-1	NA
CASSQEHRAPQETQYF	TGCGCCAGCAGCCAAGAACATAGGGCCCCACAAGAGACCCAGTACTTC	NA	16	TRBJ2-5	TRBV4-1	NA
CASSLEQGSEAFF	TGCGCCAGCAGCTTGGAACAGGGAAGTGAAGCTTTCTTT	NA	13	TRBJ1-1	TRBV5-1	few
CASSPLNSNQPQHF	TGTGCCAGCTCACCATTAAATAGCAATCAGCCCCAGCATTTT	NA	14	TRBJ1-5	TRBV18	NA
CASTPSRGAEKLFF	TGTGCCAGCACCCCCAGCCGAGGGGCTGAAAAACTGTTTTTT	NA	14	TRBJ1-4	TRBV12-3/TRBV12-4	NA
CASSPRTAKANTEAFF	TGTGCCAGCTCACCTAGGACAGCCAAGGCCAACACTGAAGCTTTCTTT	NA	16	TRBJ1-1	TRBV18	NA
CASSRYRGGDTEAFF	TGTGCCAGCAGTAGATACAGGGGAGGGGACACTGAAGCTTTCTTT	TRBD1	15	TRBJ1-1	TRBV2	NA
CSVRPWRGQAYEQYF	TGCAGTGTTCGACCCTGGAGGGGGCAAGCCTACGAGCAGTACTTC	NA	15	TRBJ2-7	TRBV20-1	NA
CASSVGVYNSPLHF	TGTGCCAGCAGCGTGGGTGTCTATAATTCACCCCTCCACTTT	NA	14	TRBJ1-6	TRBV9	few
CASSLVAGGPRETQYF	TGTGCCAGCAGCTTGGTGGCGGGGGGGCCTCGTGAGACCCAGTACTTC	TRBD2	16	TRBJ2-5	TRBV7-7	NA
CASSRNYNEQFF	TGTGCCAGCAGTCGCAACTACAATGAGCAGTTCTTC	NA	12	TRBJ2-1	TRBV12-3/TRBV12-4	few
CASSQVDRSGNTIYF	TGTGCCAGCAGCCAAGTCGACAGATCTGGAAACACCATATATTTT	NA	15	TRBJ1-3	TRBV4-2	NA
CASRGGQGAFGYTF	TGTGCCAGCAGAGGGGGACAGGGGGCGTTTGGCTACACCTTC	TRBD1	14	TRBJ1-2	TRBV12-3/TRBV12-4	NA
CASSQDIGGGANTGELFF	TGCGCCAGCAGCCAAGACATTGGCGGGGGGGCGAACACCGGGGAGCTGTTTTTT	TRBD2	18	TRBJ2-2	TRBV4-3	NA
CSARGLWTSRGPDTQYF	TGCAGTGCTAGAGGCTTGTGGACTAGCAGGGGTCCAGATACGCAGTATTTT	TRBD2	17	TRBJ2-3	TRBV20-1	NA
CSARQELSNQPQHF	TGCAGTGCTCGACAGGAGCTTAGCAATCAGCCCCAGCATTTT	NA	14	TRBJ1-5	TRBV20-1	NA
CASSFGPGKGNQPQHF	TGTGCCAGCAGTTTTGGCCCGGGGAAAGGCAATCAGCCCCAGCATTTT	NA	16	TRBJ1-5	TRBV28	NA
CASSRGLSYSGANVLTF	TGCGCCAGCAGCAGGGGACTGTCATACTCTGGGGCCAACGTCCTGACTTTC	NA	17	TRBJ2-6	TRBV5-1	NA
CSARAMGGSWDTQYF	TGCAGTGCTAGAGCAATGGGGGGCTCTTGGGATACGCAGTATTTT	NA	15	TRBJ2-3	TRBV20-1	few
CSGLAGEYNEQFF	TGCAGTGGTTTAGCGGGGGAGTACAATGAGCAGTTCTTC	TRBD2	13	TRBJ2-1	TRBV20-1	NA
CASSSGILNQPQHF	TGCGCCAGCAGTTCAGGGATCCTGAATCAGCCCCAGCATTTT	NA	14	TRBJ1-5	TRBV10-2	NA
CAISSQGGDGNAFF	TGTGCCATCAGTTCTCAGGGAGGGGATGGAAACGCTTTCTTT	NA	14	TRBJ1-1	TRBV10-3	few
CASSLERANTEAFF	TGTGCCAGCAGCTTAGAACGGGCAAACACTGAAGCTTTCTTT	NA	14	TRBJ1-1	TRBV11-2	NA
CASSASSREGSPLHF	TGTGCCAGCAGCGCCAGTTCCCGGGAGGGTTCACCCCTCCACTTT	NA	15	TRBJ1-6	TRBV9	NA
CASSLGVSSTDTQYF	TGTGCCAGCAGCTTGGGGGTCTCTAGCACAGATACGCAGTATTTT	NA	15	TRBJ2-3	TRBV5-6	NA
CATSDDRGASGYTF	TGTGCCACCAGTGATGATAGGGGAGCGAGTGGCTACACCTTC	NA	14	TRBJ1-2	TRBV24-1	NA
CASSRGQGAEKLFF	TGTGCCAGCAGCAGGGGACAGGGGGCAGAAAAACTGTTTTTT	TRBD1	14	TRBJ1-4	TRBV9	once
CASSVGAGNSGNTIYF	TGTGCCAGCAGCGTAGGAGCAGGGAACTCTGGAAACACCATATATTTT	NA	16	TRBJ1-3	TRBV9	few
CASSSALGVAYEQYF	TGCGCCAGCAGCTCCGCCCTCGGGGTCGCCTACGAGCAGTACTTC	NA	15	TRBJ2-7	TRBV5-1	NA
CASSYRRDLYNSPLHF	TGTGCCAGCAGTTACCGCCGGGATCTATATAATTCACCCCTCCACTTT	NA	16	TRBJ1-6	TRBV6-6	NA
CASSRGQGADTQYF	TGTGCCAGCAGCCGGGGACAGGGGGCAGATACGCAGTATTTT	TRBD1	14	TRBJ2-3	TRBV5-6	NA
CASSWGAFLPQHF	TGTGCCAGCAGTTGGGGGGCTTTTCTGCCCCAGCATTTT	NA	13	TRBJ1-5	TRBV12-3/TRBV12-4	NA